Described below is a single T cell receptor beta chain sequence and its context. Its antigen is unidentified. After removal of 0 bases from V and 5 bases from J, the junction contained 10 bases not matched to a gene. The CDR3 totals 16 residues. The germline V gene encodes CDR1 SGHRS and CDR2 YFSETQ. Hyperthyroidism patients, aged 18 to 65, were newly diagnosed, under 2 months' duration. If patients had other autoimmune diseases, uncontrolled infections, pregnancy or lactation, they were excluded. The data stem from a study of Graves' ophthalmopathy and Graves' hyperthyroidism. At the level of the study: The authors defined stable hyperthyroidism as no ophthalmopathy within 18 months of follow-up.

Whole-study findings and limits: The model's ophthalmopathy progression predictions had roughly 71% sensitivity and over 72% specificity.

Amplified TCR beta CDR3 regions were obtained using RNA transcripts as template. An opening RT-PCR round employed HTBI primers and preceded a second-round multiplex PCR. MiXCR, applied by TCRdb to the multiplex PCR reads, yields one record per CDR3 protein. This sample has some 1.1 million distinct CDR3 sequences, with roughly 35% found just once. The J gene is TRBJ2-5, the V gene TRBV5-1, with 7 bases lining up with TRBD1. Source material: peripheral blood or thyroid tissue (not recorded which). The receptor comes from an adult man with Graves' hyperthyroidism. CDR3 nucleotide sequence: TGCGCCAGCAGCTTGGTCCCTGTGACAGGGCCGGAGACCCAGTACTTC. It translates to CASSLVPVTGPETQYF.